Given below is one TCR beta chain in context. The antigen is undetermined. TCRdb reprocessed the 5' RACE reads with MiXCR, giving one entry per CDR3 protein. The data contain under 15,000 distinct CDR3 sequences, roughly 51% of them seen just once; the ten biggest clones take up around 12%. Treg sorting used a CD4+CD25+CD127-/low gate. Study findings and constraints: Greatest tumor Treg TCR overlap was with tumor naive CD4+ cells. The TCR gene usage of tumor memory CD4+ T cells clustered together with blood and lymph node memory CD4+ cells and with lymph node naive CD4+ cells.

The sample consisted of tumor-infiltrating Tregs sorted from the breast tumor. The origin of this receptor is a female donor with breast cancer.

CDR3: CSARDFGALNNEQFF. CDR3 bases: TGCAGTGCTAGAGATTTCGGAGCACTTAACAATGAGCAGTTCTTC. This rearrangement joins TRBV20-1 to TRBJ2-1; no clear D. V shed 0 bases and J shed 5 bases, with 14 bases lying between them. The CDR3 is 15 amino acids. CDR1 DFQATT and CDR2 SNEGSKA come from the germline V gene (reference sequence).